Each of the 32 T cell receptor beta chains below was sequenced from the same sample in a study of blood T cell repertoires in COVID-19. The data were produced by immunoSEQ multiplex PCR, yet TCRdb's version contains in-frame clones alone and is incomplete. The profile shows hundreds of thousands of clones, 85% of them singletons. The specimen was PBMCs or T cells enriched from blood (not recorded which). All receptors come from a man aged 35 to 55 who had recovered from COVID-19.

The V call is TRBV28, the J call TRBJ1-4; TRBD1 might be the D (6 bases). Trimming removed 7 bases from V and 5 bases from J, with 14 bases in between. Germline CDR1 MDHEN, CDR2 SYDVKM. The CDR3 length is 14 residues. For the CDR3, the DNA is TGTGCCAGCATCGCGGTTAGGGGGAATGAAAAACTGTTTTTT. This translates into CASIAVRGNEKLFF. Combining the CDR3 with reference TRBV28 and TRBJ1-4 gives the whole variable domain DVKVTQSSRYLVKRTGEKVFLECVQDMDHENMFWYRQDPGLGLRLIYFSYDVKMKEKGDIPEGYSVSREKKERFSLILESASTNQTSMYLCASIAVRGNEKLFFGSGTQLSVL.

The genes are TRBV4-1 and TRBJ1-3; D remains ambiguous. The CDR3 length is 18 residues. Trimming took 3 bases from V and 2 from J, leaving 20 bases between them. CDR1 is MGHRA, CDR2 YSYEKL, per germline. This CDR3 reads CASSQVFRLPETGNTIYF. CDR3 sequence (DNA): TGCGCCAGCAGCCAGGTCTTTCGACTGCCAGAGACTGGAAACACCATATATTTT.

V and J are TRBV27 and TRBJ1-1; 7 bases line up with TRBD1. Germline V lookup: CDR1 MNHEY, CDR2 SMNVEV (reference sequence). With 1 base clipped from V and 5 bases from J, the junction kept 4 bases outside the gene matches. The CDR3 has 14 residues. Here the CDR3 reads CASSLLGGGTEAFF. In DNA form, the CDR3 reads TGTGCCAGCAGTTTATTAGGGGGCGGTACTGAAGCTTTCTTT.

The chain recombines TRBV10-3 with TRBJ2-1; 11 nucleotides match TRBD2. The CDR3 has 16 amino acids. Germline trimming cut 0 bases from V and 2 bases from J; bases unmatched to any gene: 0. Germline V gives CDR1 ENHRY, CDR2 SYGVKD. CDR3 region: CAISESSGRAYNEQFF. CDR3 bases: TGTGCCATCAGTGAGTCTAGCGGGAGGGCCTACAATGAGCAGTTCTTC.

In its sample, this clone was seen a few times. The chain links TRBV2 to TRBJ2-7, with a possible D match to TRBD2 (6 bases). V lost 8 bases and J lost 7, with 18 bases in between. From germline, CDR1 is SNHLY and CDR2 FYNNEI. The CDR3 covers 13 residues. CDR3 DNA sequence: TGTGCCAGCGAAGAAACGGGGGAGGAGGAGCAGTACTTC. This codes for CASEETGEEEQYF.

In this sample, this clone turned up once. This chain connects TRBV7-9 to TRBJ2-5, with 7 nucleotides matching TRBD2. Germline CDR1 is SEHNR and CDR2 is FQNEAQ (reference sequence). Trimming took 5 bases from V and 2 from J; bases not matched to a gene: 2. The CDR3 covers 13 residues. Here the CDR3 reads CASSPGGQETQYF. The DNA for the CDR3 is TGTGCCAGCAGCCCGGGGGGTCAAGAGACCCAGTACTTC.

The V call is TRBV4-1, the J call TRBJ1-3, with unresolved D. Per the germline V gene, CDR1 is MGHRA and CDR2 is YSYEKL. The CDR3 spans 14 residues. Trimming shortened V by 5 bases and J by 7 bases, and 15 bases separated the two germline ends. CDR3 region: CASSSEVPPNTIYF. CDR3 coding DNA: TGCGCCAGCAGCTCCGAGGTCCCCCCGAACACCATATATTTT.

The gene calls are TRBV7-9 and TRBJ1-5; D is possibly TRBD1 (6 bases). The CDR3 has 13 residues. With 6 bases removed from V and 4 bases from J, the gap between germline ends came to 10 bases. Germline V lookup: CDR1 SEHNR, CDR2 FQNEAQ (reference sequence). CDR3 amino acids: CASSPQGNQPQHF. CDR3 coding DNA: TGTGCCAGCAGTCCACAGGGTAATCAGCCCCAGCATTTT.

The chain has TRBV2 and TRBJ1-5; 10 bases are shared with TRBD1. The CDR3 has 16 amino acids. CDR1 SNHLY and CDR2 FYNNEI come from the germline V gene. V lost 6 bases, J lost 2 bases, and 7 bases stayed unmatched. The CDR3 loop is CASRDSGTGGNQPQHF. DNA of the CDR3: TGTGCCAGCAGGGATTCCGGGACAGGGGGCAATCAGCCCCAGCATTTT.

This clone has a single count. V and J are TRBV25-1 and TRBJ2-2; 10 nucleotides agree with TRBD1. V was clipped by 2 bases and J by 7 bases; unmatched bases: 10. The germline V gene encodes CDR1 MGHDK and CDR2 SYGVNS. The CDR3 consists of 17 residues. The CDR3 spells CASSELGQGVEDGELFF. CDR3 sequence (DNA): TGTGCCAGCAGTGAACTCGGACAGGGGGTCGAGGACGGGGAGCTGTTTTTT.

The chain joins TRBV5-1 to TRBJ2-7; 11 bases map to TRBD2. The ends lost 1 base at V and 6 bases at J; junction bases unmatched: 6. Germline CDR1 SGHRS, CDR2 YFSETQ. The CDR3 consists of 15 residues. The CDR3 bases are TGCGCCAGCAGCTTGCCGACTAGCGGGATGGGCGAGCAGTACTTC. This encodes CASSLPTSGMGEQYF.

This CDR3 is CASPGSGRTSYNEQFF. CDR3 in DNA: TGTGCCAGCCCCGGGAGCGGGAGGACGTCCTACAATGAGCAGTTCTTC. This chain uses TRBV2 with TRBJ2-1; 9 bases fit TRBD2. Germline lookup yields CDR1 SNHLY and CDR2 FYNNEI. Trimming cost V 8 bases and J 1 base; bases outside gene matches: 9. This CDR3 is 16 amino acids long.

The chain recombines TRBV9 with TRBJ1-1; 8 nucleotides agree with TRBD1. Germline V gene lookup returns CDR1 SGDLS and CDR2 YYNGEE. V dropped 4 bases and J dropped 6; count of bases not matched to a gene: 5. CDR3 length: 13 amino acids. CDR3 sequence (DNA): TGTGCCAGCAGCACCCGGGACAGGTCTGAAGCTTTCTTT. It yields the protein CASSTRDRSEAFF.

In its sample, this clone was seen a few times. This chain connects TRBV19 to TRBJ1-5; D may be TRBD1 (5 bases). Per the germline V gene, CDR1 is LNHDA and CDR2 is SQIVND (reference sequence). This CDR3 comprises 15 residues. Deletions cut 8 bases from V and 6 bases from J, with 20 bases between. The DNA of the CDR3 is TGTGCCAGTCTACGCCGGGGGGGGAGCGGTCAGCCCCAGCATTTT. Its protein is CASLRRGGSGQPQHF.

The J gene is TRBJ1-2, the V gene TRBV28; D is perhaps TRBD1 (6 bases). V was clipped by 6 bases and J by 3 bases, with 14 bases between them. CDR3 length: 14 residues. Germline assignment: CDR1 MDHEN and CDR2 SYDVKM. DNA of the CDR3: TGTGCCAGCAGCTCCACAGGGTTCGACTATGGCTACACCTTC. As protein: CASSSTGFDYGYTF.

The genes are TRBV30 and TRBJ1-5; D may be TRBD1 (6 bases). V was trimmed by 0 bases and J by 7 bases, leaving 13 bases between them. The CDR3 is 14 residues long. Germline V gene sequence: CDR1 GTSNPN, CDR2 SVGIG (reference sequence). For the CDR3, the DNA is TGTGCCTGGAGTGTACAAGGGGGAGGGCAGCCCCAGCATTTT. Its translation is CAWSVQGGGQPQHF.

The chain links TRBV18 to TRBJ2-1; TRBD1 aligns across 8 bases. Losses at the gene ends were 3 bases for V and 10 bases for J; bases not matched to a gene: 8. The CDR3 totals 14 residues. CDR1 and CDR2 from the germline V gene are KGHSH and LQKENI. CDR3 nucleotide sequence: TGTGCCAGCTCACCTGTCAGGGGGCTAGGGGAGCAGTTCTTC. Its translation is CASSPVRGLGEQFF.

J is TRBJ1-1 and V is TRBV7-3, with TRBD1 as a possible D gene (6 bases). The length of the CDR3 is 13 residues. The germline V gene encodes CDR1 SGHTA and CDR2 FQGTGA. Trimming stripped 5 bases from V and 5 bases from J, with 12 bases between. CDR3 DNA: TGTGCCAGCAGCCCCTCCCAGGGGACTGAAGCTTTCTTT. The encoded protein is CASSPSQGTEAFF.

This chain joins TRBV6-1 and TRBJ2-7, with 12 bases lining up with TRBD1. CDR3 length: 16 amino acids. With 4 bases clipped from V and 2 bases from J, the junction kept 6 bases outside the gene matches. Germline V CDR1 and CDR2: MNHNS, SASEGT. The CDR3 DNA reads as TGTGCCAGCAGTGTGTGGGGACAGGGGGCCGCCTACGAGCAGTACTTC. Protein product: CASSVWGQGAAYEQYF.

The gene calls are TRBV27 and TRBJ2-5; 7 bases line up with TRBD2. This CDR3 has 14 amino acids. Germline CDR1 is MNHEY and CDR2 is SMNVEV (reference sequence). The junction had 5 bases not matched to a gene; V was cut back by 4 bases and J by 3 bases. The CDR3 sequence: CASSSWGGEETQYF. The CDR3 DNA is TGTGCCAGCAGTTCCTGGGGGGGGGAAGAGACCCAGTACTTC.

V gene TRBV7-8 combines with J gene TRBJ1-2, with 9 bases lining up with TRBD1. The CDR3 runs to 15 residues. V shed 4 bases and J 5 bases; nucleotides not matched to a gene: 8. The germline V gene has CDR1 SGHVS and CDR2 FQNEAQ. The CDR3 loop is CASSSSPGQGYGYTF. The DNA for the CDR3 is TGTGCCAGCAGCTCTAGCCCGGGACAGGGATATGGCTACACCTTC.

This sequence joins TRBV5-1 and TRBJ1-2; 7 nucleotides align to TRBD1. The CDR3 loop spans 15 amino acids. With 4 bases clipped from V and 6 bases from J, the junction kept 12 bases outside the gene matches. Germline V CDR1 and CDR2: SGHRS, YFSETQ. CDR3 sequence: CASSPDRAPINGYTF. DNA for the CDR3: TGCGCCAGCAGCCCAGACAGGGCTCCTATTAATGGCTACACCTTC.

CDR3 loop: CASSQARDSYDEQYF. The CDR3 nucleotides read TGCGCCAGCAGCCAAGCCCGGGACAGCTATGACGAGCAGTACTTC. The rearrangement joins TRBV4-1 to TRBJ2-7; 7 bases are shared with TRBD1. CDR1 is MGHRA and CDR2 is YSYEKL in the germline V gene. The CDR3 is 15 amino acids. With V trimmed by 1 base and J by 5 bases, 8 bases remained unmatched.

The rearrangement uses TRBV7-9 and TRBJ1-6, with 9 bases lining up with TRBD1. CDR1 and CDR2 (germline): SEHNR, FQNEAQ (reference sequence). With 1 base clipped from V and 9 bases from J, the junction kept 1 base outside the gene matches. The CDR3 sequence is 14 residues long. The CDR3 DNA reads TGTGCCAGCAGCTTAGGGACAGGGGCTTCACCCCTCCACTTT. Its protein is CASSLGTGASPLHF.

The gene calls are TRBV5-4 and TRBJ2-3, with a possible D match to TRBD2 (7 bases). Trimming left V 4 bases short and J 3 bases short, with 9 bases between. This CDR3 spans 13 amino acids. Germline V gives CDR1 SGHNT, CDR2 YYREEE (reference sequence). This CDR3 is CASSRGGTDTQYF. CDR3 nucleotide sequence: TGTGCCAGCAGCAGGGGGGGTACAGATACGCAGTATTTT.

The chain couples TRBV28 to TRBJ1-2, with a weak D call TRBD1 (6 bases). The CDR3 is 15 amino acids. The V end lost 4 bases, the J end lost 4 bases, and 16 bases lay between the germline ends. Germline assignment: CDR1 MDHEN and CDR2 SYDVKM. Written as DNA, the CDR3 is TGTGCCAGCAGTTCAACAGGGTCGGGGGGCTATGGCTACACCTTC. It is translated as CASSSTGSGGYGYTF.

The V gene is TRBV10-3, the J gene TRBJ1-2; 11 bases map to TRBD1. This CDR3 contains 17 residues. CDR1 ENHRY and CDR2 SYGVKD come from the germline V gene. V lost 4 bases, J lost 2 bases, and 9 bases stayed unmatched. As DNA, the CDR3 is TGTGCCATCAGTGGATCGGACAGGGGGCAACTAAACTATGGCTACACCTTC. It is translated as CAISGSDRGQLNYGYTF.

J is TRBJ1-4 and V is TRBV18, with D tentatively TRBD1 (6 bases). The CDR3 has 15 residues. Germline CDR1 KGHSH, CDR2 LQKENI. Trimming removed 2 bases at V and 7 bases at J, with 14 bases between. The CDR3 protein is CASSPNPGEGEKLFF. DNA for the CDR3: TGTGCCAGCTCACCAAACCCAGGGGAAGGTGAAAAACTGTTTTTT.

The sample holds many counts of this clone. The rearrangement uses TRBV19 and TRBJ2-1, with 7 bases matching TRBD1. This CDR3 spans 15 amino acids. V lost 1 base, J lost 5 bases, and 5 bases stayed unmatched. The germline CDR1 and CDR2 sequences are LNHDA and SQIVND (reference sequence). The CDR3 spells CASSIAETGNNEQFF. CDR3 DNA: TGTGCCAGTAGTATAGCCGAGACAGGGAACAATGAGCAGTTCTTC.

This clone was recorded only once. The CDR3 spells CASSLSADSYNEQFF. The CDR3 DNA reads TGTGCCAGCAGTTTATCGGCAGACTCCTACAATGAGCAGTTCTTC. The V and J genes are TRBV27 and TRBJ2-1; D gene unclear. This CDR3 is built from 15 residues. V dropped 0 bases and J dropped 0 bases, with 6 bases sitting between them. CDR1 MNHEY and CDR2 SMNVEV come from the germline V gene (reference sequence).

The chain carries TRBV7-9 and TRBJ2-7; 8 bases match TRBD1. V was clipped by 5 bases and J by 6 bases; unmatched bases: 12. The germline V gene encodes CDR1 SEHNR and CDR2 FQNEAQ (reference sequence). This CDR3 comprises 15 residues. In DNA form, the CDR3 reads TGTGCCAGCAGCATCGGACAGGGAACGAGAGGCGAGCAGTACTTC. As protein: CASSIGQGTRGEQYF. The whole variable domain, remainder taken from reference TRBV7-9 and TRBJ2-7, is DTGVSQNPRHKITKRGQNVTFRCDPISEHNRLYWYRQTLGQGPEFLTYFQNEAQLEKSRLLSDRFSAERPKGSFSTLEIQRTEQGDSAMYLCASSIGQGTRGEQYFGPGTRLTVT.

The chain links TRBV5-1 to TRBJ2-2; TRBD1 is a possible D gene (6 bases). Germline values: CDR1 SGHRS, CDR2 YFSETQ. V was trimmed by 9 bases and J by 10 bases, leaving 19 bases between them. The CDR3 is 13 residues long. The CDR3 DNA sequence: TGCGCCACCTTCCTTTCCCGGACAGTGGAGCTGTTTTTT. Translating gives CATFLSRTVELFF.